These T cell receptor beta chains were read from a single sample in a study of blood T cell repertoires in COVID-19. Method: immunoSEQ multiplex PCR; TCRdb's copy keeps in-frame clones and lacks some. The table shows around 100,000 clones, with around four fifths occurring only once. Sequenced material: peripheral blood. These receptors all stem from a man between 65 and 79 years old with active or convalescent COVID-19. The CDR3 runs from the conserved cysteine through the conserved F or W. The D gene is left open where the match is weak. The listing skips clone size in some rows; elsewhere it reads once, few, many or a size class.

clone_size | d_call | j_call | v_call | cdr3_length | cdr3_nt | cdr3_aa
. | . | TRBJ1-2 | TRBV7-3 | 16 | TGTGCCAGCAGCTTAGGGGGTCAGGGGCCGTCATATGGCTACACCTTC | CASSLGGQGPSYGYTF
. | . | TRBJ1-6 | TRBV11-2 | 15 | TGTGCCAGCAGCTTAAGCCCAGGCAGTAATTCACCCCTCCACTTT | CASSLSPGSNSPLHF
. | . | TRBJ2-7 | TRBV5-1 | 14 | TGCGCCAGCAGCGCCTTAGCGGACTCCTACGAGCAGTACTTC | CASSALADSYEQYF
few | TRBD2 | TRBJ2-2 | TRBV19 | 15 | TGTGCCAGTCCTTTGGAGCGGGGGGGGACCGGGGAGCTGTTTTTT | CASPLERGGTGELFF
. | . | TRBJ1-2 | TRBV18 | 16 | TGTGCCAGCTCACCTGAGCGAGCTCCGCTAGGCTATGGCTACACCTTC | CASSPERAPLGYGYTF
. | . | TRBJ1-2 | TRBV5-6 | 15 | TGTGCCAGCAGCCCGGGGTGGGAGAGGAACTATGGCTACACCTTC | CASSPGWERNYGYTF
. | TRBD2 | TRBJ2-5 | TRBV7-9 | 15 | TGTGCCAGCAGCCCGGGGACTAGCGGGGAAGAGACCCAGTACTTC | CASSPGTSGEETQYF
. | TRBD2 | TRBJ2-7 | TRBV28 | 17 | TGTGCCAGCAGTGATCGGATGATGGGCGGGAGGGCCGATGAGCAGTACTTC | CASSDRMMGGRADEQYF
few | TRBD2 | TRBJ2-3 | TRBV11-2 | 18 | TGTGCCAGCAGCCCTCGGGTGGTAGCGGGGACCCTAGTGGATACGCAGTATTTT | CASSPRVVAGTLVDTQYF
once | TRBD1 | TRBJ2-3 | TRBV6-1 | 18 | TGTGCCAGCAGTGAATCTCTTCTGGGACAGGGGAGAGAGGGTACGCAGTATTTT | CASSESLLGQGREGTQYF
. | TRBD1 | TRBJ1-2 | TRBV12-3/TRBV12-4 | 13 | TGTGCCAGCACCGGACAGGGGTTCTATGGCTACACCTTC | CASTGQGFYGYTF
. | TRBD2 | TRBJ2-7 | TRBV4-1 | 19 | TGCGCCAGCAGCCAAGATACGACTAGCGGGGGGGGTACCCCCTACGAGCAGTACTTC | CASSQDTTSGGGTPYEQYF
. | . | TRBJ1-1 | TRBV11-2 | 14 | TGTGCCAGCAGCCCCTCCGGGTTGCTCACTGAAGCTTTCTTT | CASSPSGLLTEAFF
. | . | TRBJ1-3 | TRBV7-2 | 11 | TGTGCCAGCACCAAGAACAGGGACATTCATTTT | CASTKNRDIHF
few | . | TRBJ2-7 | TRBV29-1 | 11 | TGCAGCGTAGTACTGAACTACGAGCAGTACTTC | CSVVLNYEQYF
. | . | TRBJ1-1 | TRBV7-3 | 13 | TGTGCCAGCAGCATTACACGGAACACTGAAGCTTTCTTT | CASSITRNTEAFF
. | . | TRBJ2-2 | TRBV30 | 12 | TGTGCCTGTAGGGAGGCGCCCGGGGAGCTGTTTTTT | CACREAPGELFF
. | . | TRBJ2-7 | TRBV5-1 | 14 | TGCGCCAGCAGCCAGGGACTTGGCTCCTACGAGCAGTACTTC | CASSQGLGSYEQYF
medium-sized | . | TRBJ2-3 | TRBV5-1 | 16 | TGCGCCAGCAGCTTTCAGACAGGCGGCTCCACAGATACGCAGTATTTT | CASSFQTGGSTDTQYF
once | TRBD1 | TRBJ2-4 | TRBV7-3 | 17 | TGTGCCAGCAGCTCCGGGGAAAGGGGGCTCGCCAAAAACATTCAGTACTTC | CASSSGERGLAKNIQYF
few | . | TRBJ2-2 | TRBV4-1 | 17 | TGCGCCAGCAGCCAAGGGTCAGGCCCCTTGAACACCGGGGAGCTGTTTTTT | CASSQGSGPLNTGELFF
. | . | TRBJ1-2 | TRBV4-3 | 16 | TGCGCCAGCAGCCGGGTCGGGGGGGAAGGGATCTATGGCTACACCTTC | CASSRVGGEGIYGYTF
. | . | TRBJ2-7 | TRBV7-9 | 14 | TGTGCCAGCAGCCAGACACCGGTGTTCTACGAGCAGTACTTC | CASSQTPVFYEQYF
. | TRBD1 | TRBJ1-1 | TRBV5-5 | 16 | TGTGCCAGCAGCTTAGGACAGGGATTACTGAACACTGAAGCTTTCTTT | CASSLGQGLLNTEAFF
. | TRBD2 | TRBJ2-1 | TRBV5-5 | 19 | TGTGCCAGCACCTACAGACCGGGGGTAGCGGGCATCTCCTACAATGAGCAGTTCTTC | CASTYRPGVAGISYNEQFF
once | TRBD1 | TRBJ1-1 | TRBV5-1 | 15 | TGCGCCAGCAGCTTGTTGTCAACAGGGGAGACTGAAGCTTTCTTT | CASSLLSTGETEAFF
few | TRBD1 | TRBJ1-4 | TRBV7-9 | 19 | TGTGCCAGCAGCCCCGGATTATTCAGGGGGCGGACGACTAATGAAAAACTGTTTTTT | CASSPGLFRGRTTNEKLFF
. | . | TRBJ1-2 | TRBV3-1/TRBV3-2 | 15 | TGTGCCAGCAGCCAAACCGCCACAGGGCCCATTGGCTACACCTTC | CASSQTATGPIGYTF
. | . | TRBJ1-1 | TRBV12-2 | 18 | TGTGCAAGTCGCTTAGGTACCCTGGCCGGCTGGGCCCACACTGAAGCTTTCTTT | CASRLGTLAGWAHTEAFF
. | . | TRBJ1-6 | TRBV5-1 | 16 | TGCGCCAGCAGCTTGGAGTCCGGGTTAAGTAGTTCACCCCTCCACTTT | CASSLESGLSSSPLHF
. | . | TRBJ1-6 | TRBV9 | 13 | TGTGCCAGCAGCGTAGATTCTGTATCACCCCTCCACTTT | CASSVDSVSPLHF
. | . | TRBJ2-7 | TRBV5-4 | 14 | TGTGCCAGCAGCTTGGAAGGTCTTAGCGCCGAGCAGTACTTC | CASSLEGLSAEQYF
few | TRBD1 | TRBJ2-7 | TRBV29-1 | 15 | TGCAGCGTGGGGGGCAGGACAGGGGTGACCTACGAGCAGTACTTC | CSVGGRTGVTYEQYF
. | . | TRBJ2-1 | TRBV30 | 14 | TGTGCCTGGAAGTTGTCTTCCGGAGCGGGTGAGCAGTTCTTC | CAWKLSSGAGEQFF
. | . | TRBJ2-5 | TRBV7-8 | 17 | TGTGCCAGCAGGACCCCGGCAGGAGGAGGACTGCAAGAGACCCAGTACTTC | CASRTPAGGGLQETQYF
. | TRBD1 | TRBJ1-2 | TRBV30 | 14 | TGTGCCTGGCATGGACAGGGCGGAACCTATGGCTACACCTTC | CAWHGQGGTYGYTF
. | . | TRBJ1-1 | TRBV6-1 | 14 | TGTGCCAGCAGTGAAGAGCCGGTGAACACTGAAGCTTTCTTT | CASSEEPVNTEAFF